This is a list of T cell receptor beta chains from one sample in a study of regulatory T cells in long-lasting Graves disease. One entry per CDR3 protein, called by TCRdb with MiXCR from the multiplex PCR reads. The profile shows around 420,000 distinct CDR3 sequences, 15% of them singletons. This sample also belongs to another study, concerning T cells in Graves' hyperthyroidism and ophthalmopathy.

Sample: peripheral blood mononuclear cells (PBMCs), taken at new diagnosis, from a patient treated with antithyroid drugs. All receptors derive from a woman aged 40 to 50 with Graves disease. Both conserved end residues are part of each CDR3.

CASSGGQNQPQHF	TRBV9	TRBJ1-5
CASSFVGQKETQYF	TRBV13	.
CASSQRLAVGNEQFF	TRBV11-2	TRBJ2-1
CASSLDGGRRDEQFF	TRBV11-3	TRBJ2-1
CASSQLIGQGGNTEAFF	TRBV7-2	TRBJ1-1
CASSRLAGGPGANVLTF	TRBV27	TRBJ2-6
CASSMALDYEQYF	TRBV19	TRBJ2-7
CASSSYTTWTKPDNEQFF	TRBV28	TRBJ2-1
CATSRDVPGGRVNEQFF	TRBV15	TRBJ2-1
CAISDSVGDSAKTQYF	TRBV10-3	TRBJ2-5
CASSLVSHQEAQYF	TRBV7-2	TRBJ2-5
CAWTPSEDYNEQFF	TRBV30	TRBJ2-1
CASSLGPTYGYTF	TRBV27	TRBJ1-2
CASSQTRYEQYF	TRBV28	TRBJ2-7
CASTHRVGGNQPQHF	TRBV28	TRBJ1-5
CASTLTNTEAFF	TRBV7-9	TRBJ1-1
CASSQVTGESYEQYF	TRBV4-3	TRBJ2-7
CATDRGKNTEAFF	TRBV10-3	TRBJ1-1
CACHGTSGQETQYF	TRBV30	TRBJ2-5
CSARDRDRGLTDTQYF	TRBV20-1	TRBJ2-3
CSASLQYEQFF	TRBV20-1	TRBJ2-1
CAWGQGAPATQYF	TRBV30	TRBJ2-3
CASSLSPGLAGGVYNEQFF	TRBV27	TRBJ2-1
CASSLGLVSGSTDTQYF	TRBV11-3	TRBJ2-3
CASSLGRQGSYEQYF	TRBV11-3	TRBJ2-7
CASSIRGASQPQHF	TRBV19	TRBJ1-5
CASSASGGYEQYF	TRBV6-1	TRBJ2-7
CASNSPGQGGSGANVLTF	TRBV12-3/TRBV12-4	TRBJ2-6
CASSYSGTSGGLQETQYF	TRBV6-5	TRBJ2-5
CASSLMEGLAGVAADTQYF	TRBV13	TRBJ2-3
CASTRTGSANTEAFF	TRBV12-3/TRBV12-4	TRBJ1-1
CATYGLSGANVLTF	TRBV27	TRBJ2-6
CASSLPAETQYF	TRBV28	TRBJ2-5
CASSQGGITDTQYF	TRBV3-1	TRBJ2-3
CASSRGWSGDYGYTF	TRBV7-9	TRBJ1-2
CASSPDFGTEAFF	TRBV27	TRBJ1-1
CASSPGTGVGEQYF	TRBV3-1	TRBJ2-7
CASSLDRFQETQYF	TRBV11-2	TRBJ2-5
CSVQAISGNTIYF	TRBV29-1	TRBJ1-3
CAISGEAGGDTQYF	TRBV10-3	TRBJ2-3
CASSLGTGSYNSPLHF	TRBV5-6	TRBJ1-6
CASSRTSGSIDEQFF	TRBV5-1	TRBJ2-1
CASSPRQARTGELFF	TRBV18	TRBJ2-2
CASSPPVGTGGVFNGYTF	TRBV18	TRBJ1-2
CASSEAMGQRLDGYTF	TRBV2	TRBJ1-2
CASSHGLAGINTGELFF	TRBV4-1	TRBJ2-2
CASSPRSEAVLSGELFF	TRBV18	TRBJ2-2
CASTLSGQGSEQYF	TRBV28	TRBJ2-7
CAGKTSYTSTDTQYF	TRBV6-2/TRBV6-3	TRBJ2-3
CASSLAGASYNEQFF	TRBV12-3/TRBV12-4	TRBJ2-1
CASSIRDRDEKLFF	TRBV6-1	TRBJ1-4
CASSIGTRGEQYF	TRBV19	TRBJ2-7
CASSFVRQNYGYTF	TRBV5-6	TRBJ1-2
CASSTGLAGEETQYF	TRBV5-1	TRBJ2-5
CASSGGSSVYTGNEQFF	TRBV6-2/TRBV6-3	TRBJ2-1
CASKHGNEQFF	TRBV10-2	TRBJ2-1